Reported below is one T cell receptor beta chain. The data are from a study of OX40 agonist ivuxolimab in advanced cancers. The CDR3 is made up of 13 amino acids. V lost 7 bases to trimming and J lost 5 bases, with 15 bases between them. Germline CDR1 is MNHEY and CDR2 is SMNVEV (reference sequence). Sequencing used immunoSEQ multiplex PCR; TCRdb keeps in-frame clones, though not all of them. This repertoire shows fewer than 110,000 clones, approximately 89% found once; its top ten account for about 1.2%. The chain couples TRBV27 to TRBJ2-7; D assignment may be TRBD1 or TRBD2 (5 bases each). This sequence originates from an adult with an advanced solid tumor such as melanoma, head and neck, liver or kidney cancer. The sample here was CD4+ or CD8+ T cells sorted from blood, taken in a trial of the OX40 agonist ivuxolimab. CDR3 protein: CASNPGWGNEQYF. In DNA, the CDR3 is TGTGCCAGCAACCCGGGTTGGGGGAACGAGCAGTACTTC.